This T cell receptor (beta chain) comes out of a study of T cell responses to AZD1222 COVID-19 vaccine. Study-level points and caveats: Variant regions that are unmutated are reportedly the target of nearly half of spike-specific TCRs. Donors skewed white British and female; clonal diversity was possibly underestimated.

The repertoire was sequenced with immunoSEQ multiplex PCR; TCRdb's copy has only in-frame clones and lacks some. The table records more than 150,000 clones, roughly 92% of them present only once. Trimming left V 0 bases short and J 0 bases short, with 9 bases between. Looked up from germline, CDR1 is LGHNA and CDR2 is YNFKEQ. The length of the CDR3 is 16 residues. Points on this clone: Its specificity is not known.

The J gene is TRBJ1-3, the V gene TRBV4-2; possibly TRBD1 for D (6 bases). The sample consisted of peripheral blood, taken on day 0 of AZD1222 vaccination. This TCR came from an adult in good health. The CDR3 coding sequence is TGTGCCAGCAGCCAAGAGTGGACAGTCTCTGGAAACACCATATATTTT. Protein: CASSQEWTVSGNTIYF.